This T cell receptor (beta chain) stems from a study of regulatory T cells in long-lasting Graves disease. The sample's time point: persistent/refractory GD, antithyroid drugs over 5 years with positive TRAb. RNA isolated from PBMCs was used to make the TCR library. This clonotype has a count of ten or more. Germline CDR1 is SGHVS and CDR2 is FQNEAQ. The CDR3 contains 18 residues. After removal of 5 bases from V and 5 bases from J, the junction contained 20 bases not matched to a gene. Assembly of TCR beta libraries relied on iRepertoire HTBI primers together with Arm-PCR of CDR3 regions. TCRdb fed the multiplex PCR reads into MiXCR, producing one record per CDR3 protein. Of a few hundred thousand distinct CDR3 sequences in the sample, roughly a quarter were seen once.

The origin of this receptor is a female donor with Graves disease. The chain is built from TRBV7-8 and TRBJ1-1; 7 bases match TRBD1. The source material was peripheral blood mononuclear cells (PBMCs), sampled when the disease was refractory, from a patient treated with antithyroid drugs. The CDR3 loop reads CASSPMPGQRLLGTEAFF. The CDR3 DNA follows: TGTGCCAGCAGCCCCATGCCGGGACAGCGACTCTTGGGTACTGAAGCTTTCTTT.